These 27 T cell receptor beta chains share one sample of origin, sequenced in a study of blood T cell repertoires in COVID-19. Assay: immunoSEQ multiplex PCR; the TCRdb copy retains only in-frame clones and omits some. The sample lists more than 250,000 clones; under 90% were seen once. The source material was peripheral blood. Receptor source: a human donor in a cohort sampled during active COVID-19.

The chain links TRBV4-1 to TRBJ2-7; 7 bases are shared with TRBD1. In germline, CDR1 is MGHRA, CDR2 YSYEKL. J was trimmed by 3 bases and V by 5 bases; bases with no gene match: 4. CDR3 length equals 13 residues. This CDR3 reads CASSWQGDYEQYF. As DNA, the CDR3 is TGCGCCAGCAGCTGGCAGGGGGACTACGAGCAGTACTTC.

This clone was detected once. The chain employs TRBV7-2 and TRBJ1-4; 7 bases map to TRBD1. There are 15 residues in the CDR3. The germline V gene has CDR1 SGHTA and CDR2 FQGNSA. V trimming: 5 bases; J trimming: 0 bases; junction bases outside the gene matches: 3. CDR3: CASSPDRATNEKLFF. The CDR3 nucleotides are TGTGCCAGCAGCCCCGACAGGGCAACTAATGAAAAACTGTTTTTT.

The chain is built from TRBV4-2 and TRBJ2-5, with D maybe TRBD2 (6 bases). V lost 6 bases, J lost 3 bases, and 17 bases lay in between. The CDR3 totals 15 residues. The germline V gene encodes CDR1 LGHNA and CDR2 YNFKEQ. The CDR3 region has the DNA TGTGCCAGCAGTTGGGACTTGGGGTCCAAAGAGACCCAGTACTTC. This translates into CASSWDLGSKETQYF.

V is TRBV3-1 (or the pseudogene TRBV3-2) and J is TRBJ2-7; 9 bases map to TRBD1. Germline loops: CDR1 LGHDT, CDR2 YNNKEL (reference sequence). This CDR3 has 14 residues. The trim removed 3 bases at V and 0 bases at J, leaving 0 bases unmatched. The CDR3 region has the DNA TGTGCCAGCAGCCAGACAGGGGGCTCCTACGAGCAGTACTTC. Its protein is CASSQTGGSYEQYF.

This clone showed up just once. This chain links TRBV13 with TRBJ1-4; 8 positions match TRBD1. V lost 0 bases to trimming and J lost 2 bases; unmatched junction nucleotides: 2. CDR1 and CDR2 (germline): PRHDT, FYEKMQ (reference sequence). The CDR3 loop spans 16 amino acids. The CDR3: CASSLGQGVTNEKLFF. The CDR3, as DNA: TGTGCCAGCAGCTTAGGACAGGGGGTCACTAATGAAAAACTGTTTTTT.

The chain's CDR3 is CASSQDDMGAPQHF. The CDR3 region has the DNA TGCGCCAGCAGCCAAGATGACATGGGAGCGCCCCAGCATTTT. The chain carries TRBV4-3 and TRBJ1-5; D is ambiguous. Germline values: CDR1 LGHNA, CDR2 YSLEER. The CDR3 spans 14 residues. V gave up 0 bases and J gave up 9 bases, with 12 bases separating them.

The CDR3 spells CASSLVQVGYEQYF. CDR3 nucleotide sequence: TGTGCCAGCAGCTTAGTTCAGGTGGGCTACGAGCAGTACTTC. The chain is built from TRBV11-2 and TRBJ2-7; D gene uncertain. Germline-derived CDR1 and CDR2 are SGHAT and FQNNGV. Trimming removed 1 base at V and 3 bases at J, with 10 bases between. The CDR3 totals 14 residues. Full variable domain (missing parts from reference TRBV11-2 and TRBJ2-7): EAGVAQSPRYKIIEKRQSVAFWCNPISGHATLYWYQQILGQGPKLLIQFQNNGVVDDSQLPKDRFSAERLKGVDSTLKIQPAKLEDSAVYLCASSLVQVGYEQYFGPGTRLTVT.

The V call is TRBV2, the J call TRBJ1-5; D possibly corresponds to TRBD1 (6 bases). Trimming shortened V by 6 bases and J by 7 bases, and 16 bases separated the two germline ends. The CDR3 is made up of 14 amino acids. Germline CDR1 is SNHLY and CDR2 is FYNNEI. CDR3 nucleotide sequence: TGTGCCAGCAGCGGAAGGGGGTCTATGCAGCCCCAGCATTTT. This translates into CASSGRGSMQPQHF.

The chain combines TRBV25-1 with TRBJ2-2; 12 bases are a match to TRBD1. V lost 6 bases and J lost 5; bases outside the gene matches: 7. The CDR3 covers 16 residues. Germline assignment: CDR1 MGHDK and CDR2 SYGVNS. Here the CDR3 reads CASRLGTGGGTGELFF. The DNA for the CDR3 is TGTGCCAGCAGGTTGGGGACAGGGGGCGGGACCGGGGAGCTGTTTTTT.

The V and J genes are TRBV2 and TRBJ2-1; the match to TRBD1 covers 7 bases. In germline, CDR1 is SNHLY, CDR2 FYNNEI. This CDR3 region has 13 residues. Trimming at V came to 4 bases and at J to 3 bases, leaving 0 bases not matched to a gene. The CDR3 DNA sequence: TGTGCCAGCAGTGGGACAGGCTACAATGAGCAGTTCTTC. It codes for CASSGTGYNEQFF.

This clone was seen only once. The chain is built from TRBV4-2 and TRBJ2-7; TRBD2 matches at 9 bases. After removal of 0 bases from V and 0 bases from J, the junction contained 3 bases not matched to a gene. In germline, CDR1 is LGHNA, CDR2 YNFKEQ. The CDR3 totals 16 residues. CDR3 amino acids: CASSQDASGASYEQYF. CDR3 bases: TGTGCCAGCAGCCAAGATGCTAGCGGGGCCTCCTACGAGCAGTACTTC.

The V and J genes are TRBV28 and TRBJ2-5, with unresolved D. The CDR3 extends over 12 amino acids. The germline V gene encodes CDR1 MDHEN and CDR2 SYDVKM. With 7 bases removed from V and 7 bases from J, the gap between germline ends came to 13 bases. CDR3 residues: CASTQSPGTQYF. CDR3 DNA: TGTGCCAGCACCCAATCTCCGGGGACCCAGTACTTC.

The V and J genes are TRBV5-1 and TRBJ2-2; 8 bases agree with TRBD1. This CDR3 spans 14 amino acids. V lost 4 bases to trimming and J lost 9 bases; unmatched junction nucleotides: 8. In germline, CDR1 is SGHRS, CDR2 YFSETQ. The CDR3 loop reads CASSTRTGRRELFF. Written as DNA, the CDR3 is TGCGCCAGCAGCACCCGGACAGGGCGTAGGGAGCTGTTTTTT. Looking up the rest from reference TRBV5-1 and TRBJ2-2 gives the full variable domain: KAGVTQTPRYLIKTRGQQVTLSCSPISGHRSVSWYQQTPGQGLQFLFEYFSETQRNKGNFPGRFSGRQFSNSRSEMNVSTLELGDSALYLCASSTRTGRRELFFGEGSRLTVL.

The CDR3 reads CASSSPEDINNTQYF. For the CDR3, the DNA is TGTGCCAGCAGCAGCCCCGAGGACATTAATAATACGCAGTATTTT. This sequence joins TRBV7-9 and TRBJ2-3, with D possibly TRBD1 on 5 matching bases. The V gene's germline CDR1 is SEHNR and CDR2 FQNEAQ (reference sequence). The CDR3 sequence is 15 residues long. The germline V and J ends were trimmed by 5 bases and 7 bases, with 19 bases remaining between them.

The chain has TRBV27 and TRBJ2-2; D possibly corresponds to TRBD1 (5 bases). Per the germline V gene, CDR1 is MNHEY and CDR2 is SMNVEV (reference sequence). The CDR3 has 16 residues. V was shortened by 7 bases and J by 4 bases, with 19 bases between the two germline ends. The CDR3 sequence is CASTKPSAGLTGELFF. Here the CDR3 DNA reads TGTGCCAGCACCAAACCTTCGGCAGGGCTCACCGGGGAGCTGTTTTTT.

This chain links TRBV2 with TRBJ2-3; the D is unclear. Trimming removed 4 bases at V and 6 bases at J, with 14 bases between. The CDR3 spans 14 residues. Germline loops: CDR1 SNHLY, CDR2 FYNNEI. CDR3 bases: TGTGCCAGCAGTGCACAGCCTCCCACGGATACGCAGTATTTT. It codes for CASSAQPPTDTQYF.

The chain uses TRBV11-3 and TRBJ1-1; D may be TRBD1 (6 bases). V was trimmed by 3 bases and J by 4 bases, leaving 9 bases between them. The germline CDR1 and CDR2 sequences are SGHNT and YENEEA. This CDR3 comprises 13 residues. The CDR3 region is CASSLAGATEAFF. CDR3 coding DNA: TGTGCCAGCAGCTTGGCAGGGGCCACTGAAGCTTTCTTT.

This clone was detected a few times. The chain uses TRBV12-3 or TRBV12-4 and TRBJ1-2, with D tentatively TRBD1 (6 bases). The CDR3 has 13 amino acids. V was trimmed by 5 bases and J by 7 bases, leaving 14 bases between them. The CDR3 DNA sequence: TGTGCCAGCAGTACGACACAGGGAAGTGGCTACACCTTC. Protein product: CASSTTQGSGYTF.

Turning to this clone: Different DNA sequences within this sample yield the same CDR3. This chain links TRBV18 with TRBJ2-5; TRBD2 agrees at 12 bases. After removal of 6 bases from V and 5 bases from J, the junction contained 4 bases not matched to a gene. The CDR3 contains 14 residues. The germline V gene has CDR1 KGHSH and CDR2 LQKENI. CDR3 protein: CASSPGTSGETQYF. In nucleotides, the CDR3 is TGTGCCAGCTCGCCTGGGACTAGCGGGGAGACCCAGTACTTC.

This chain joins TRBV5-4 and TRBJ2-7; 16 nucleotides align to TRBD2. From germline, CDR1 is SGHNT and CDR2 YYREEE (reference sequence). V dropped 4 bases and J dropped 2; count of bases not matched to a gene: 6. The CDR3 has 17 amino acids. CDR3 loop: CASSQMGTSGRAYEQYF. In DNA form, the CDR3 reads TGTGCCAGCAGCCAAATGGGGACTAGCGGGAGGGCCTACGAGCAGTACTTC.

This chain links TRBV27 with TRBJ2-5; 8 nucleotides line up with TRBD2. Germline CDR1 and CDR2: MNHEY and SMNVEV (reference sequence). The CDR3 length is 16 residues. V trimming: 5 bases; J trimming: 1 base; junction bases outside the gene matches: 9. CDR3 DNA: TGTGCCAGCAGTCCACGGGGCGGGAGGACCCAAGAGACCCAGTACTTC. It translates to CASSPRGGRTQETQYF.

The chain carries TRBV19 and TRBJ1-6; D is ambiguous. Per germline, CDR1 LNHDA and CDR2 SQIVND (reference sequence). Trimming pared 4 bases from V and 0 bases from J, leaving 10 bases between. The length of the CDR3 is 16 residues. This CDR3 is CASSTSPSSYNSPLHF. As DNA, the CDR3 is TGTGCCAGTAGTACGAGTCCGAGCTCCTATAATTCACCCCTCCACTTT.

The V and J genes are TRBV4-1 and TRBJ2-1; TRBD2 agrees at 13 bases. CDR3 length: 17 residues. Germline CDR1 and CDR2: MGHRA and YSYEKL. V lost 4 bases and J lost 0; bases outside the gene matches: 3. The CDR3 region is CASSPRTSGGSYNEQFF. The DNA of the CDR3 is TGCGCCAGCAGCCCGAGGACTAGCGGGGGCTCCTACAATGAGCAGTTCTTC.

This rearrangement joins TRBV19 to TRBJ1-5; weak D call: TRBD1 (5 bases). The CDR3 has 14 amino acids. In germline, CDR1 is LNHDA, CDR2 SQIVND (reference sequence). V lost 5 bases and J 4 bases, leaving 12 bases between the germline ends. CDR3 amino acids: CASSADSLNQPQHF. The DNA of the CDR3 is TGTGCCAGTAGTGCCGACAGCCTAAATCAGCCCCAGCATTTT.

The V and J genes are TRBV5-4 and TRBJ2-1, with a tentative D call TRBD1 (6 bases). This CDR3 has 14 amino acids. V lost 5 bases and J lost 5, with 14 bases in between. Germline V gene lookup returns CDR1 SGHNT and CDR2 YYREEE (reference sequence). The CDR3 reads CASSLLDRNNEQFF. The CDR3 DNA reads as TGTGCCAGCAGTCTTTTGGACAGAAACAATGAGCAGTTCTTC.

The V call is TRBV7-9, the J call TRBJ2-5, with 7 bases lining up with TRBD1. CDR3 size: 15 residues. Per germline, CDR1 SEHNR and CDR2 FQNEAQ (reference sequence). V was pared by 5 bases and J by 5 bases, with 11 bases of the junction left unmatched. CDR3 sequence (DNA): TGTGCCAGCAGCCGGTCGGACAGGCAGCTGGAGACCCAGTACTTC. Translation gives CASSRSDRQLETQYF.

This CDR3 is CASSSTGGTDTQYF. CDR3 nucleotide sequence: TGTGCCAGCTCCTCGACAGGGGGCACAGATACGCAGTATTTT. The V gene is TRBV18, the J gene TRBJ2-3; TRBD1 aligns across 8 bases. The germline V gene encodes CDR1 KGHSH and CDR2 LQKENI. The CDR3 contains 14 residues. V gave up 6 bases and J gave up 1 base; unmatched junction bases: 3.